The T cell receptor (beta chain) described here comes from a study of T-cell memory formation after mild COVID-19. The germline CDR1 and CDR2 sequences are LGHNA and YNFKEQ. CDR3 size: 15 residues. Trimming took off 0 bases at V and 1 base at J, with 9 bases between the two ends. This clonotype came up a few times. TCRdb used MiXCR to reprocess the 5' RACE reads, holding one entry per CDR3 protein. The table includes roughly 510,000 distinct CDR3 sequences, approximately 15% detected once. The chain carries TRBV4-2 and TRBJ2-5; no clear D. This receptor was taken from an adult woman who had mild COVID-19 (a few samples of this study predate the infection). Cell type and time point are not known. Material: PBMCs or a T cell subset sorted from them (not recorded which). The CDR3 spells CASSQEGRSQETQYF. CDR3 bases: TGTGCCAGCAGCCAAGAAGGCAGGTCCCAAGAGACCCAGTACTTC.